This record concerns one T cell receptor beta chain sequence. The data were taken from a study of technical replicates of blood from a few donors. This CDR3 comprises 15 residues. Trimming removed 4 bases at V and 0 bases at J, with 13 bases between. Germline V CDR1 and CDR2: LGHNA, YNFKEQ. Sequenced by immunoSEQ multiplex PCR; TCRdb stores in-frame clones only, minus some. The sample lists 65,000 to 95,000 clones, 95% to 98% seen once, with roughly 0.17% in the top ten. The TCR was taken from a human donor in good health. V is TRBV4-2 and J is TRBJ2-7; TRBD2 is a possible D gene (5 bases). Sequenced: T cells isolated from PBMCs. CDR3 protein: CASSPWTPNSYEQYF. The CDR3 DNA sequence: TGTGCCAGCAGCCCGTGGACTCCTAACTCCTACGAGCAGTACTTC.